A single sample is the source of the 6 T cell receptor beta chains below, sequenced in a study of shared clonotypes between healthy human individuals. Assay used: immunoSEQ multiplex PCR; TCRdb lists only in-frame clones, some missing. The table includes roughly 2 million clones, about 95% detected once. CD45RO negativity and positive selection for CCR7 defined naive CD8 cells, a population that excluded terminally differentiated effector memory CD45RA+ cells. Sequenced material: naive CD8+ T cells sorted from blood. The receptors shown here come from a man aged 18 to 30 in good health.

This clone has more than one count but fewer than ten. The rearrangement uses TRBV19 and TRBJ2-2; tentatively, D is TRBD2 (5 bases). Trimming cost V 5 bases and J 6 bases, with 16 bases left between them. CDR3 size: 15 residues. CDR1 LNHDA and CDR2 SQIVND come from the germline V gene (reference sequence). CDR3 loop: CASSPFPGNAGELFF. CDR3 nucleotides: TGTGCCAGTAGTCCATTTCCGGGGAATGCCGGGGAGCTGTTTTTT.

In DNA, the CDR3 is TGTGCCAGCAGCCAAGATCAGCTAGCGGAGGACTACGAGCAGTACTTC. This encodes CASSQDQLAEDYEQYF. The gene calls are TRBV4-2 and TRBJ2-7, with 7 bases aligning to TRBD2. Trimming took 0 bases from V and 3 from J; bases not matched to a gene: 8. Germline loops: CDR1 LGHNA, CDR2 YNFKEQ. CDR3 length: 16 amino acids.

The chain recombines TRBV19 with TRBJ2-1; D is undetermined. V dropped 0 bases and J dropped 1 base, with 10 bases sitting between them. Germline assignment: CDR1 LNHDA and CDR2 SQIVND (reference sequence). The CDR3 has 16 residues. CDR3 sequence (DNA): TGTGCCAGTAGTATAGATTCGGAGTTTTCCTACAATGAGCAGTTCTTC. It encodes CASSIDSEFSYNEQFF.

This CDR3 reads CAWSDGLNTEAFF. CDR3 bases: TGTGCCTGGAGTGACGGTTTGAACACTGAAGCTTTCTTT. The J gene is TRBJ1-1, the V gene TRBV30, with no clear D. CDR1 and CDR2 (germline): GTSNPN, SVGIG (reference sequence). Between the trimmed V and J ends, which lost 1 base and 0 bases, there was a span of 6 bases. There are 13 residues in the CDR3.

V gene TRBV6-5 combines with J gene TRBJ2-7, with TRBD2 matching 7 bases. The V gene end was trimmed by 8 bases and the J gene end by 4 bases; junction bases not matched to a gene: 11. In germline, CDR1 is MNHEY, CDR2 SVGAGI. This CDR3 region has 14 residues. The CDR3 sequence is CASGEAGEGYEQYF. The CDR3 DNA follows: TGTGCCAGCGGAGAGGCGGGAGAGGGGTACGAGCAGTACTTC.

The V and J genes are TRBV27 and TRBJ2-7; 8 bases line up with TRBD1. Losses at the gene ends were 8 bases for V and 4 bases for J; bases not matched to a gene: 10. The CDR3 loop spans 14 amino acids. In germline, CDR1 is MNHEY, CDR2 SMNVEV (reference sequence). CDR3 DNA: TGTGCCAGCGTCGAAGCCAGGGGGCCTTACGAGCAGTACTTC. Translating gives CASVEARGPYEQYF.